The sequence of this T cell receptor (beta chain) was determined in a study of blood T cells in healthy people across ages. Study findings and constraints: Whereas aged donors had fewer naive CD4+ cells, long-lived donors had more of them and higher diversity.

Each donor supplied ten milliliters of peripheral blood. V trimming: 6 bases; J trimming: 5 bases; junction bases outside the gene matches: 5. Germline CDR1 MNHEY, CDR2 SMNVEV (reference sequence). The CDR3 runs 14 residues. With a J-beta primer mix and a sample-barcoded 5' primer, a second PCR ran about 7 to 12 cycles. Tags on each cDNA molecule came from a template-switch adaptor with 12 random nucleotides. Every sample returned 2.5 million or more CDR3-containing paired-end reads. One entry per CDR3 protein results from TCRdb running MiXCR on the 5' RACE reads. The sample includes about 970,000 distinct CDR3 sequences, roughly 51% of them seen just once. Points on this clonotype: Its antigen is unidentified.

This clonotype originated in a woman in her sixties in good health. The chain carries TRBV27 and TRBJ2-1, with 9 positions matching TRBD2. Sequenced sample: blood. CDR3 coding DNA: TGTGCCAGCAGACCGGGACTAGCTAACAATGAGCAGTTCTTC. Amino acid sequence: CASRPGLANNEQFF.